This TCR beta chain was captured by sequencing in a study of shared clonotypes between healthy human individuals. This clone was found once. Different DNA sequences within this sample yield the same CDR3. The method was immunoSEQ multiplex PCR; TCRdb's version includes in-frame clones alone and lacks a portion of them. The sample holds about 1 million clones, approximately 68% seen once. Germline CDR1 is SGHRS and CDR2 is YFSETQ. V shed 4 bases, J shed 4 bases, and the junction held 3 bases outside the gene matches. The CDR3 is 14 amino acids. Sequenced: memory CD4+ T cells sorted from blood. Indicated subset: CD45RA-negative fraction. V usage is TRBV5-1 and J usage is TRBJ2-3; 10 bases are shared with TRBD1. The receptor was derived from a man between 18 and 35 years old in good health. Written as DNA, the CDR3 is TGCGCCAGCAGCCTCGGACAGGGGGCAGATACGCAGTATTTT. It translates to CASSLGQGADTQYF.